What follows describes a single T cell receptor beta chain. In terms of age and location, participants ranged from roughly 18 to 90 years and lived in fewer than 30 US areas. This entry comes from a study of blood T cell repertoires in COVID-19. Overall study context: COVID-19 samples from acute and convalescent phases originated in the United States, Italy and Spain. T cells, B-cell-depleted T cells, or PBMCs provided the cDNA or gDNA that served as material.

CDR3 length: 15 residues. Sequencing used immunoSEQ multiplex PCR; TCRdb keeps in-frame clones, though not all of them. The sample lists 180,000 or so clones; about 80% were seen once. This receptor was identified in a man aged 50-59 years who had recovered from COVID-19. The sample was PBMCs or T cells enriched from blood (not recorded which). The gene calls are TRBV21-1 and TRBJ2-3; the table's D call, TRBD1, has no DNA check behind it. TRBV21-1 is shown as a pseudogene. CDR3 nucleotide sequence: TGTGCCAGCAGCTCCCCGGGACACAGCACAGATACGCAGTATTTT. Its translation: CASSSPGHSTDTQYF.